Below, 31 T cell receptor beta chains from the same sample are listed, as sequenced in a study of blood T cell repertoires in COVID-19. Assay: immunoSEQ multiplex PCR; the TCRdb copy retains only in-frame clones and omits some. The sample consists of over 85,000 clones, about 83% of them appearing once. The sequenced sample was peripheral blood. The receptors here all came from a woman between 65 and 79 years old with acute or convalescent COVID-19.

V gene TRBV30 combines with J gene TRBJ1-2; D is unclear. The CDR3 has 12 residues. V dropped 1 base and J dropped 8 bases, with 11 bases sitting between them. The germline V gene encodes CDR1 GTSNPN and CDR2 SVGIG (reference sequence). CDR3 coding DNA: TGTGCCTGGAGTGGGCCCATCGTGGGCTACACCTTC. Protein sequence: CAWSGPIVGYTF.

CDR3 region: CASSRRSFNEKLFF. As DNA, the CDR3 is TGTGCCAGCAGTCGACGGAGCTTTAATGAAAAACTGTTTTTT. The gene calls are TRBV27 and TRBJ1-4; D unclear. Trimming took 5 bases from V and 4 from J, leaving 11 bases between them. The CDR3 is 14 residues long. CDR1 and CDR2 (germline): MNHEY, SMNVEV (reference sequence).

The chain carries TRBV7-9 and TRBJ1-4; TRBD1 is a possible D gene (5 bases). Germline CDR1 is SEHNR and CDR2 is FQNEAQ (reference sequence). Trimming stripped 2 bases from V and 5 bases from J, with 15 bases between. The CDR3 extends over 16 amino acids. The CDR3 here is CASSLNWQGLNEKLFF. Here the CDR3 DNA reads TGTGCCAGCAGCTTAAACTGGCAGGGACTAAATGAAAAACTGTTTTTT.

The CDR3 coding sequence is TGTGCCAGCGGGGGGTGGACTAATGAAAAACTGTTTTTT. It yields the protein CASGGWTNEKLFF. The chain uses TRBV4-2 and TRBJ1-4; maybe TRBD1 (5 bases). This CDR3 comprises 13 residues. Between the trimmed V and J ends, which lost 8 bases and 2 bases, there was a span of 9 bases. Per the germline V gene, CDR1 is LGHNA and CDR2 is YNFKEQ.

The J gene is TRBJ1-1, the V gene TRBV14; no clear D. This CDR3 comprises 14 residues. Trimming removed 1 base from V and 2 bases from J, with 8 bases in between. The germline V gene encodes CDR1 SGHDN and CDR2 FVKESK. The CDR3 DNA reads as TGTGCCAGCAGCCAAGCGTCTCTCAACACTGAAGCTTTCTTT. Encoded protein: CASSQASLNTEAFF.

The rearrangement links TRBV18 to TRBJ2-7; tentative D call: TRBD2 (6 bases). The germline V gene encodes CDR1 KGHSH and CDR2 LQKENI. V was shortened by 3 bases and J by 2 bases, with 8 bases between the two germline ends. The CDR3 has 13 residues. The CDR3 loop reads CASSPGGTYEQYF. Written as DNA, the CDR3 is TGTGCCAGCTCACCCGGGGGTACCTACGAGCAGTACTTC.

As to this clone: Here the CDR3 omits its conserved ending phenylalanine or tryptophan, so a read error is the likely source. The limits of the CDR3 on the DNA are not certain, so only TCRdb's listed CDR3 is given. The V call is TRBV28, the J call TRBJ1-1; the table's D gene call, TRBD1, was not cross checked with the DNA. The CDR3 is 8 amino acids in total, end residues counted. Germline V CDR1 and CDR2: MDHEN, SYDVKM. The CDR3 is CASSLTRL.

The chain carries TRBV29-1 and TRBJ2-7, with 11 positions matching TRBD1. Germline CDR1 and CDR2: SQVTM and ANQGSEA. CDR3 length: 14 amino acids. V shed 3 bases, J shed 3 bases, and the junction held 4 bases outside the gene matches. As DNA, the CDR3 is TGCAGCGTTGATACCGGGACAGGGGGCTACGAGCAGTACTTC. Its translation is CSVDTGTGGYEQYF.

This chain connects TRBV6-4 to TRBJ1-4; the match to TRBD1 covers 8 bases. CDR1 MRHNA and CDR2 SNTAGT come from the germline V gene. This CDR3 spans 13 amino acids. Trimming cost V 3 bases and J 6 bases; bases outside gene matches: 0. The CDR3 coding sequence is TGTGCCAGCAGTGAGGACAGGGATGAAAAACTGTTTTTT. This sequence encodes CASSEDRDEKLFF.

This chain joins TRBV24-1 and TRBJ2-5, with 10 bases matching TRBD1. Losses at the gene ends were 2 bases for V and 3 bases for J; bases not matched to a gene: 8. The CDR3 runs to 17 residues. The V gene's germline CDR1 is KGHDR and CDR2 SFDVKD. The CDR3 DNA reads TGTGCCACCAGTGATTGGACACGGACAGGGGGAAAAGAGACCCAGTACTTC. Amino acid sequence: CATSDWTRTGGKETQYF.

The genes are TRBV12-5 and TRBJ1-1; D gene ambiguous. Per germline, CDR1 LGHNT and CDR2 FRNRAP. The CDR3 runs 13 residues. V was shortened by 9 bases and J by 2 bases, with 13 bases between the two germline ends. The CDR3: CASAGIFNTEAFF. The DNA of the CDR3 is TGTGCTAGCGCCGGGATTTTTAACACTGAAGCTTTCTTT.

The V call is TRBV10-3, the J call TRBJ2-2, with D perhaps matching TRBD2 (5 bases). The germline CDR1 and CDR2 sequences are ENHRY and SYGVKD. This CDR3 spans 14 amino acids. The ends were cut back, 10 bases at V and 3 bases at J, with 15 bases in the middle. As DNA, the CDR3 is TGTGCCAGCAGAAGCAAGGAGGACACCGGGGAGCTGTTTTTT. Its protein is CASRSKEDTGELFF.

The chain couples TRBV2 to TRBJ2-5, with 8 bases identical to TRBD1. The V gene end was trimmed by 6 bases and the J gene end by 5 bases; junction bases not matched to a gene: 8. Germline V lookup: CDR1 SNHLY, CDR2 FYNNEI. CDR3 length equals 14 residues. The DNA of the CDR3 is TGTGCCAGCAGGGACAGGGTGGGACGCGAGACCCAGTACTTC. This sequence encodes CASRDRVGRETQYF. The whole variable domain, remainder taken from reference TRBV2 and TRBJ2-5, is EPEVTQTPSHQVTQMGQEVILRCVPISNHLYFYWYRQILGQKVEFLVSFYNNEISEKSEIFDDQFSVERPDGSNFTLKIRSTKLEDSAMYFCASRDRVGRETQYFGPGTRLLVL.

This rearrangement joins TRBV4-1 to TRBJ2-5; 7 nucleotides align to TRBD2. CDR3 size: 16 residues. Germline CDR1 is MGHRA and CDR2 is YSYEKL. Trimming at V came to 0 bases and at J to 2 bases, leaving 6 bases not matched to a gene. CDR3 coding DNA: TGCGCCAGCAGCCAAGATAACGGGGGGTATCAAGAGACCCAGTACTTC. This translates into CASSQDNGGYQETQYF.

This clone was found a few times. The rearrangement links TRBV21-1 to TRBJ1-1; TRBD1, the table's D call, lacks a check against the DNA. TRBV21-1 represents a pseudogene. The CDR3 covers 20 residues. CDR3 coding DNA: TGTGCCAGCAGCAACGGGGACAGGGGACAATTTCGAACACTGAACACTGAAGCTTTCTTT. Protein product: CASSNGDRGQFRTLNTEAFF.

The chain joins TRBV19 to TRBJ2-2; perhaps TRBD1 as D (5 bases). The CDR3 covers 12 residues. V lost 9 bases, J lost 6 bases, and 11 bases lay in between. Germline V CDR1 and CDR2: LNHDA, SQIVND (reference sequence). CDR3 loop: CASRTGAGELFF. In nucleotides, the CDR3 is TGTGCCAGCAGAACAGGAGCCGGGGAGCTGTTTTTT.

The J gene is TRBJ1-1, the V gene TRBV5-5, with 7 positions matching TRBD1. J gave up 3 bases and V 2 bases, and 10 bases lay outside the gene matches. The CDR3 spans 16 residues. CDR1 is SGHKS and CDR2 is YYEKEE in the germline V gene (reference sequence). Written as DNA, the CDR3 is TGTGCCAGCAGCTTTGGAGGGGGCCTAGGGGACACTGAAGCTTTCTTT. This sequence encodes CASSFGGGLGDTEAFF.

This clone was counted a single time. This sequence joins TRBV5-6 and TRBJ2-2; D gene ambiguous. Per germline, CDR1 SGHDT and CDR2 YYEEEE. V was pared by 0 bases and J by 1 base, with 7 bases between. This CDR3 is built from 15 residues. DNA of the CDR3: TGTGCCAGCAGCTTGGGACTGTTGAACACCGGGGAGCTGTTTTTT. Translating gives CASSLGLLNTGELFF.

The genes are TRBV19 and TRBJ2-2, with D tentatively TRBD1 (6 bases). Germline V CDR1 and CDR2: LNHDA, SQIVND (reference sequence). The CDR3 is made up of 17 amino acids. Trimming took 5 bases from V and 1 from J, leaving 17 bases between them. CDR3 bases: TGTGCCAGTAGTCCCGCCCCACAGGGCCTGAACACCGGGGAGCTGTTTTTT. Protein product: CASSPAPQGLNTGELFF.

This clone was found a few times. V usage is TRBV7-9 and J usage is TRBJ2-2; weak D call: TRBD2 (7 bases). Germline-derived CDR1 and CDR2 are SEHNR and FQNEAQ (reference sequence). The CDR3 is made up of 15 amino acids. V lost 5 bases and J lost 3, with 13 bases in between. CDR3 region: CASSRPGGDTGELFF. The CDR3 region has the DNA TGTGCCAGCAGCCGCCCGGGGGGCGACACCGGGGAGCTGTTTTTT. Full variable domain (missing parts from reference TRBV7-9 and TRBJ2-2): DTGVSQNPRHKITKRGQNVTFRCDPISEHNRLYWYRQTLGQGPEFLTYFQNEAQLEKSRLLSDRFSAERPKGSFSTLEIQRTEQGDSAMYLCASSRPGGDTGELFFGEGSRLTVL.

The CDR3 nucleotides are TGTGCCAGCAGCCAAGTTACAGGACAACTCACCGGCTACACCTTC. This translates into CASSQVTGQLTGYTF. The rearrangement links TRBV14 to TRBJ1-2; maybe TRBD1 (5 bases). Germline V lookup: CDR1 SGHDN, CDR2 FVKESK. Trimming left V 1 base short and J 8 bases short, with 17 bases between. CDR3 length: 15 residues.

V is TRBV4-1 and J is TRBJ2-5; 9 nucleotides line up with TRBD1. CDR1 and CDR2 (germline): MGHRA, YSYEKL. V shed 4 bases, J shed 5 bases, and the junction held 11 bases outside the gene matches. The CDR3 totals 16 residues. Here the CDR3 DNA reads TGCGCCAGCAGCCTCCAGGAGGGACAGGGAGAGGAGACCCAGTACTTC. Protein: CASSLQEGQGEETQYF.

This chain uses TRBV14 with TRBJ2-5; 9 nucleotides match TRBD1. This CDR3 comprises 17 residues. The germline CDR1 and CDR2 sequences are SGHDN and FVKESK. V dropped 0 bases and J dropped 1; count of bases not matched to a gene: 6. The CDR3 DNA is TGTGCCAGCAGCCAAGAGAAGGACAGGGGTGTCCAAGAGACCCAGTACTTC. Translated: CASSQEKDRGVQETQYF.

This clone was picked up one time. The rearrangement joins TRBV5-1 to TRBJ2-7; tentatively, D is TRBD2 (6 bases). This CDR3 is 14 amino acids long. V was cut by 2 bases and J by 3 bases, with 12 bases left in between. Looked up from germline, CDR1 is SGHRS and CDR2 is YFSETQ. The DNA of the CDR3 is TGCGCCAGCAGCTTTCCCCTGGAGGGCTACGAGCAGTACTTC. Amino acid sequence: CASSFPLEGYEQYF.

The CDR3, as DNA: TGTGCCAGCAGCCAATTTCCAGGGTTAGGCTATGAGCAGTTCTTC. It specifies CASSQFPGLGYEQFF. The rearrangement links TRBV3-1 (or the pseudogene TRBV3-2) to TRBJ2-1; D possibly corresponds to TRBD1 (5 bases). Germline CDR1 reads LGHDT; CDR2 reads YNNKEL (reference sequence). The V end was cut by 2 bases, the J end by 8 bases, with 16 bases between. The CDR3 loop spans 15 amino acids.

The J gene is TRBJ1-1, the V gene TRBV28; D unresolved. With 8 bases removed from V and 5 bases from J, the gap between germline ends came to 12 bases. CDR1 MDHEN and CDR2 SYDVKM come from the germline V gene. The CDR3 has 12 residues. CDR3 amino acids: CASQQAGTEAFF. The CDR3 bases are TGTGCCAGCCAGCAGGCGGGGACTGAAGCTTTCTTT.

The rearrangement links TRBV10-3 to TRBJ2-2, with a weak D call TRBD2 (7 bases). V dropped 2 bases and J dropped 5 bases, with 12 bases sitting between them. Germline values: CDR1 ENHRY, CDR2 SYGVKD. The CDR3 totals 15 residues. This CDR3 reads CAISERGALTGELFF. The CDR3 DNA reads TGTGCCATCAGTGAGCGGGGGGCCTTGACCGGGGAGCTGTTTTTT.

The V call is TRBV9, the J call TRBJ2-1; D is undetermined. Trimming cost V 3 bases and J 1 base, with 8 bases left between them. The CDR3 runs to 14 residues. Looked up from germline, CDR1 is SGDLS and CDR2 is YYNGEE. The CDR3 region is CASSARISYNEQFF. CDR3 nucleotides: TGTGCCAGCAGCGCCAGGATTTCCTACAATGAGCAGTTCTTC.

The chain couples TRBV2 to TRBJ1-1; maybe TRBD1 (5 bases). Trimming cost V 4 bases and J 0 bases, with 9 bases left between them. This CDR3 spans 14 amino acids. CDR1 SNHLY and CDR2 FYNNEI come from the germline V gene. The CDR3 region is CASSVEGLNTEAFF. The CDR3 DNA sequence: TGTGCCAGCAGTGTGGAGGGACTGAACACTGAAGCTTTCTTT.

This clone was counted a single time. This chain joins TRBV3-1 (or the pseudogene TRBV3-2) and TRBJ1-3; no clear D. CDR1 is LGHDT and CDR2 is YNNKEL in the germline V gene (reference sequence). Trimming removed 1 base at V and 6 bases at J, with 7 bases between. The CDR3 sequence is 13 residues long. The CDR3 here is CASSQADPNTIYF. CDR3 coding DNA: TGTGCCAGCAGCCAAGCAGATCCAAACACCATATATTTT.

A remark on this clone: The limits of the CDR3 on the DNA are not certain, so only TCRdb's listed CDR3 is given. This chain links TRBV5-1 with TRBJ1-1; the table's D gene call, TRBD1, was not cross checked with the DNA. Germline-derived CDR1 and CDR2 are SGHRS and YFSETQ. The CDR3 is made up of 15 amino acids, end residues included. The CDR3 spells CASSLSWTGELKLSF.